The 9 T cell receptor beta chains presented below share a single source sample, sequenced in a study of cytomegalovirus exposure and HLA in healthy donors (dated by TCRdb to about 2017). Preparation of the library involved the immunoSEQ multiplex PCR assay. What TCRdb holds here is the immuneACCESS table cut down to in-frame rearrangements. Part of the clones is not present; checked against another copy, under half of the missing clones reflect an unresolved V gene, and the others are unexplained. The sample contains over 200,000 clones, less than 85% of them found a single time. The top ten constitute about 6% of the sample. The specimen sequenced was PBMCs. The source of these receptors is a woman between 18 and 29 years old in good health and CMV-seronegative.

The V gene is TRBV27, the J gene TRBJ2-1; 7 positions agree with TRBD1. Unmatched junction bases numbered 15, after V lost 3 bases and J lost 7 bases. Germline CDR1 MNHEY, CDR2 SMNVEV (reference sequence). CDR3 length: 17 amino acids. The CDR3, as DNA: TGTGCCAGCAGTTTCGAGTTGGGACAGTCGGCGGAAAATGAGCAGTTCTTC. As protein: CASSFELGQSAENEQFF.

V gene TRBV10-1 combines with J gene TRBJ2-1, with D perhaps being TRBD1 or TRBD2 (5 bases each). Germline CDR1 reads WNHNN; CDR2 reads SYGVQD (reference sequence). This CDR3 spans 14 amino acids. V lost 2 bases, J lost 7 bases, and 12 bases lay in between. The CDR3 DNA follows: TGCGCCAGCAGTGAGACAGGAGGTGGGAATGAGCAGTTCTTC. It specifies CASSETGGGNEQFF.

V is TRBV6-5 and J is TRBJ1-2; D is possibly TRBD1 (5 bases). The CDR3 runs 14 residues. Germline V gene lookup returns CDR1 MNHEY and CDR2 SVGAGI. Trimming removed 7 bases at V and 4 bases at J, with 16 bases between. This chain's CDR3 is CASTPNWGSYGYTF. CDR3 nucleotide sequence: TGTGCCAGCACCCCTAACTGGGGGTCCTATGGCTACACCTTC.

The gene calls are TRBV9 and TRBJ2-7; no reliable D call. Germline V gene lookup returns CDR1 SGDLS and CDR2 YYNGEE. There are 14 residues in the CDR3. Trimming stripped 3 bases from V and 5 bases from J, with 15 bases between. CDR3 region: CASSGTAARNEQYF. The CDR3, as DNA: TGTGCCAGCAGCGGAACTGCGGCGAGAAACGAGCAGTACTTC.

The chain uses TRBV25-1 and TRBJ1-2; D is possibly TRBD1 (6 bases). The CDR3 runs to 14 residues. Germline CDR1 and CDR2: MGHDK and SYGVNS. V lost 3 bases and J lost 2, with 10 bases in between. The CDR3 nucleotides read TGTGCCAGCAGTGAGGGGGCAAGAAACTATGGCTACACCTTC. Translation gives CASSEGARNYGYTF.

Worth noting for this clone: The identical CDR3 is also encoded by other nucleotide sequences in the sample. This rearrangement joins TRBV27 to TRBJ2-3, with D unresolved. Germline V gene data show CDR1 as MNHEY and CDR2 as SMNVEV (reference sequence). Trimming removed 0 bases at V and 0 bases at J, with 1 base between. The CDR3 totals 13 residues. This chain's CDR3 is CASSLSSTDTQYF. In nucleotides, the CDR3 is TGTGCCAGCAGTTTATCTAGCACAGATACGCAGTATTTT.

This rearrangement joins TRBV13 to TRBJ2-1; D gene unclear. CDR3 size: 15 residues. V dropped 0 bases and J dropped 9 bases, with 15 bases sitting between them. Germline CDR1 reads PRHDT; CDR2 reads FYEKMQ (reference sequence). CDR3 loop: CASSLGRHLTGEQFF. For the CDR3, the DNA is TGTGCCAGCAGCTTAGGACGTCATCTCACGGGTGAGCAGTTCTTC.

The CDR3 here is CASSLGQGSQPQHF. CDR3 sequence (DNA): TGTGCCAGCAGTCTGGGACAGGGCAGTCAGCCCCAGCATTTT. The chain has TRBV28 and TRBJ1-5, with 9 bases aligning to TRBD1. The ends lost 5 bases at V and 6 bases at J; junction bases unmatched: 5. CDR3 size: 14 residues. Per the germline V gene, CDR1 is MDHEN and CDR2 is SYDVKM.

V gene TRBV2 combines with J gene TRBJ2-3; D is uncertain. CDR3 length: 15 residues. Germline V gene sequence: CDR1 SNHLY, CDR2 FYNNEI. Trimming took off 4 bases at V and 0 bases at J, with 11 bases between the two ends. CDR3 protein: CASSASGTSTDTQYF. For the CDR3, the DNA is TGTGCCAGCAGTGCGTCAGGTACTAGCACAGATACGCAGTATTTT.